These 8 T cell receptor beta chains were sequenced from one sample in a study of T cells in Graves' hyperthyroidism and ophthalmopathy. RNA transcripts provided the source from which TCR beta CDR3 regions were amplified. Primed by the HTBI set, a first-round RT-PCR was run on the TCR CDR3. TCRdb ran MiXCR on the multiplex PCR reads and lists one entry per CDR3 protein. The sample lists some 440,000 distinct CDR3 sequences, about 15% seen once, with around 7.7% in the top ten. Specimen: blood. These receptors originate from a woman between 18 and 29 years old with Graves' hyperthyroidism.

This clonotype came up a few times. The gene calls are TRBV25-1 and TRBJ2-3; the match to TRBD1 covers 7 bases. The CDR3 is 16 amino acids. The trim removed 2 bases at V and 1 base at J, leaving 6 bases unmatched. The germline gives CDR1 MGHDK, CDR2 SYGVNS. CDR3 DNA sequence: TGTGCCAGCAGTGAACCGAGACAGGGACGCACAGATACGCAGTATTTT. Protein: CASSEPRQGRTDTQYF.

This clonotype was observed a handful of times. The J gene is TRBJ2-2, the V gene TRBV7-8; 11 positions match TRBD1. Germline CDR1 is SGHVS and CDR2 is FQNEAQ. V shed 5 bases and J 4 bases; nucleotides not matched to a gene: 3. This CDR3 has 15 residues. The CDR3 DNA sequence: TGTGCCAGCAGCCGGACAGGGGGCAGCACCGGGGAGCTGTTTTTT. This gives the protein CASSRTGGSTGELFF.

This clonotype has a count of ten or more. The chain joins TRBV5-6 to TRBJ2-7; D not resolved. The V end was cut by 1 base, the J end by 2 bases, with 10 bases between. The CDR3 consists of 14 residues. Germline V CDR1 and CDR2: SGHDT, YYEEEE. CDR3 sequence reads: CASSLRVHPYEQYF. The CDR3 DNA is TGTGCCAGCAGCTTGAGGGTTCACCCCTACGAGCAGTACTTC.

For this clonotype: With a much larger clone just one base away, this may be a read error. This chain connects TRBV3-1 to TRBJ2-3, with D uncertain. Germline loops: CDR1 LGHDT, CDR2 YNNKEL (reference sequence). CDR3 length equals 16 residues. Written as DNA, the CDR3 is TGTGCCAACAGCCAAGAATGGGGTTCGGGTATAGATACGCAGTATTTT. Translated, it gives CANSQEWGSGIDTQYF.

This clonotype showed up many times. The chain carries TRBV30 and TRBJ2-4; D remains unclear. CDR1 GTSNPN and CDR2 SVGIG come from the germline V gene (reference sequence). V shed 2 bases and J shed 1 base, with 9 bases lying between them. The CDR3 sequence is 14 residues long. The CDR3 spells CAWSRWGAKNIQYF. Here the CDR3 DNA reads TGTGCCTGGAGTAGATGGGGTGCCAAAAACATTCAGTACTTC.

This clonotype was seen at least ten times. CDR3 nucleotides: TGTGCCAGCAGTGAATTTGGACAAACCTCTAATCAGCCCCAGCATTTT. This gives the protein CASSEFGQTSNQPQHF. The chain links TRBV6-1 to TRBJ1-5; the D gene is possibly TRBD1 (5 bases). Per the germline V gene, CDR1 is MNHNS and CDR2 is SASEGT. The CDR3 contains 16 residues. V dropped 2 bases and J dropped 4 bases, with 15 bases sitting between them.

This clonotype was detected ten times or more. The chain uses TRBV4-1 and TRBJ2-7; D ambiguous. CDR3 length equals 15 residues. Trimming removed 0 bases from V and 2 bases from J, with 11 bases in between. In germline, CDR1 is MGHRA, CDR2 YSYEKL. CDR3 nucleotide sequence: TGCGCCAGCAGCCAAGATCATGCGGCAGCCTACGAGCAGTACTTC. Protein sequence: CASSQDHAAAYEQYF.

The chain couples TRBV29-1 to TRBJ2-7; 7 bases align to TRBD1. CDR1 and CDR2 (germline): SQVTM, ANQGSEA. The CDR3 sequence is 14 residues long. V trimming: 5 bases; J trimming: 2 bases; junction bases outside the gene matches: 9. The CDR3 nucleotides are TGCAGCGTTTCACAGGGGTTCGGGACCTACGAGCAGTACTTC. It yields the protein CSVSQGFGTYEQYF.